The present T cell receptor beta chain was sequenced within a study of cytomegalovirus exposure and HLA in healthy donors. In the study overall: Earlier, approximately 190 million T cells were analyzed, and some 120 million unique TCR beta sequences were found among them. Whole-study results and caveats: A later analysis linked a missense DCLRE1C variant to TCR beta V- and J-gene trimming. A later analysis reportedly found that, within productive TCRs, an Asian-associated ancestry cluster had fewer N-insertions than the mean observed across the approximately 690 donors. The authors listed some 150 TCR beta chains as cytomegalovirus-associated.

Both 60 Vbeta primers and 13 Jbeta primers went into the PCR. Method: immunoSEQ multiplex PCR; TCRdb's copy keeps in-frame clones and lacks some. The profile covers 100,000 or so clones, with 50% to 65% appearing a single time and around 4% taken by the ten largest. Between the trimmed V and J ends, which lost 1 base and 5 bases, there was a span of 11 bases. The germline gives CDR1 SGHVS, CDR2 FQNEAQ. This CDR3 comprises 14 residues. A word on this clone: The antigen is undetermined.

The specimen was PBMCs. The clonotype comes from a man aged 25 to 45 in good health and CMV-seropositive. V and J are TRBV7-8 and TRBJ2-5; D may be TRBD2 (6 bases). As DNA, the CDR3 is TGTGCCAGCAGCTTAGATCGGGGGAGGGAGACCCAGTACTTC. This codes for CASSLDRGRETQYF.